This entry lists 9 T cell receptor beta chains sequenced from one sample in a study of T cell responses to AZD1222 COVID-19 vaccine. The protocol was immunoSEQ multiplex PCR, while the TCRdb copy is restricted to in-frame clones and leaves out a portion. Of some 110,000 clones listed, 88% are singletons. The sample consisted of peripheral blood, taken on day 0 of AZD1222 vaccination. These TCRs come from an adult in good health.

The V call is TRBV5-1, the J call TRBJ2-1; 10 bases are a match to TRBD2. Germline V gene data show CDR1 as SGHRS and CDR2 as YFSETQ. CDR3 size: 17 residues. The trim removed 6 bases at V and 0 bases at J, leaving 9 bases unmatched. The CDR3 region has the DNA TGCGCCAGCACCCGGGGGACTAGCGTAAGCTCCTACAATGAGCAGTTCTTC. Translated, it gives CASTRGTSVSSYNEQFF.

This rearrangement joins TRBV11-2 to TRBJ1-1; D gene unclear. Germline V gives CDR1 SGHAT, CDR2 FQNNGV. Between the trimmed V and J ends, which lost 5 bases and 0 bases, there was a span of 13 bases. The CDR3 covers 15 residues. The CDR3 protein is CASSPFSPLNTEAFF. DNA of the CDR3: TGTGCCAGCAGCCCCTTTAGCCCCTTGAACACTGAAGCTTTCTTT. Combining the CDR3 with reference TRBV11-2 and TRBJ1-1 gives the whole variable domain EAGVAQSPRYKIIEKRQSVAFWCNPISGHATLYWYQQILGQGPKLLIQFQNNGVVDDSQLPKDRFSAERLKGVDSTLKIQPAKLEDSAVYLCASSPFSPLNTEAFFGQGTRLTVV.

The V and J genes are TRBV24-1 and TRBJ2-7; possible D gene TRBD2, 6 bases. The CDR3 is 12 residues long. Trimming took off 9 bases at V and 1 base at J, with 9 bases between the two ends. Per the germline V gene, CDR1 is KGHDR and CDR2 is SFDVKD. The DNA of the CDR3 is TGTGCCACCGGGGACTCTTCCTACGAGCAGTACTTC. Protein sequence: CATGDSSYEQYF.

The chain carries TRBV19 and TRBJ1-5; D may be TRBD1 (5 bases). The CDR3 sequence is 16 residues long. Germline loops: CDR1 LNHDA, CDR2 SQIVND (reference sequence). Trimming cost V 8 bases and J 2 bases, with 19 bases left between them. The CDR3 DNA follows: TGTGCCAGTTGGGTCCGGGGCAGTTGGGGCAATCAGCCCCAGCATTTT. Protein product: CASWVRGSWGNQPQHF.

V usage is TRBV5-1 and J usage is TRBJ2-1; D not resolved. Germline lookup yields CDR1 SGHRS and CDR2 YFSETQ. The CDR3 spans 15 residues. V lost 4 bases to trimming and J lost 6 bases, with 17 bases between them. The CDR3 DNA follows: TGCGCCAGCAGCCCCGGACGGACGACGCCCAATGAGCAGTTCTTC. Translation: CASSPGRTTPNEQFF.

The rearrangement joins TRBV7-9 to TRBJ2-5; possible D gene TRBD2, 6 bases. This CDR3 has 14 amino acids. V lost 5 bases and J lost 5, with 15 bases in between. CDR1 SEHNR and CDR2 FQNEAQ come from the germline V gene (reference sequence). Here the CDR3 DNA reads TGTGCCAGCAGCCACGGGCCCGGAGGGGAGACCCAGTACTTC. Amino acid sequence: CASSHGPGGETQYF.

The J gene is TRBJ1-1, the V gene TRBV14; D remains unclear. The V gene's germline CDR1 is SGHDN and CDR2 FVKESK. CDR3 length: 13 amino acids. Trimming pared 4 bases from V and 0 bases from J, leaving 6 bases between. CDR3 region: CASSPSMNTEAFF. The DNA for the CDR3 is TGTGCCAGCAGCCCCTCAATGAACACTGAAGCTTTCTTT.

This chain joins TRBV19 and TRBJ1-2; D not resolved. Per germline, CDR1 LNHDA and CDR2 SQIVND (reference sequence). The CDR3 runs 14 residues. The V end was cut by 10 bases, the J end by 2 bases, with 17 bases between. For the CDR3, the DNA is TGTGCCACTTCTCCCGGGCTACGAAACTATGGCTACACCTTC. As protein: CATSPGLRNYGYTF.

This clone was recorded only once. J is TRBJ2-7 and V is TRBV24-1; D not resolved. Germline V gene data show CDR1 as KGHDR and CDR2 as SFDVKD. V dropped 0 bases and J dropped 2 bases, with 7 bases sitting between them. The CDR3 runs 14 residues. This CDR3 reads CATSDLGFPYEQYF. For the CDR3, the DNA is TGTGCCACCAGTGATTTGGGGTTCCCCTACGAGCAGTACTTC.